Given below is one TCR beta chain in context. Its antigen remains unidentified. Base quality data are lacking; no much larger clone is found one base away. This record comes from a study of blood T cell repertoires in COVID-19 (dated by TCRdb to the early 2020s). Broadly, across the study: Samples covering the acute and convalescent phases of COVID-19 were provided by collaborators in the United States, Italy and Spain. The prospective study material was composed of cDNA or gDNA derived from T cells, B-cell-depleted T cells, or PBMCs. Deeply sampled blood TCRbeta repertoires from subjects exposed to, actively infected with, or recovered from COVID-19 were included in the dataset. The repertoires were released in a freely available public database intended as a resource for research on the immune response to SARS-CoV-2. The samples were drawn from two sources: the first 160 participants of the ongoing ImmuneRACE study, and 1,200 or so subjects contributed by 6 global collaborators. Nearly every sample came with metadata listing a de-identified subject ID, COVID-19 status, age in years and sex. Where available, HLA class I and class II types were taken from metadata supplied by the sample provider and were not determined by assay-based typing. Points the paper makes about the study in general: Clinical and demographic metadata were provided uncurated, with the amount varying by source and participant.

Whole blood was collected in K2EDTA tubes by collaborating institutions according to the institutions' own protocols. For TCRbeta analysis, collaborator samples were shipped as frozen whole blood, as isolated PBMCs, or as DNA extracted from either sample type. The CDR3 contains 13 residues, cysteine and phenylalanine counted. Only the CDR3 portion is preserved as DNA: 39 bases, with reading frame beginning at the first base. The V end loses 2 bases and the J end loses 4 bases, and a stretch of 9 bases separates them. The germline V gene (reference sequence) provides CDR1 GTSNPN and CDR2 SVGIG. TCRbeta CDR3 regions were amplified from genomic DNA using the immunoSEQ Assay, a bias-controlled multiplex PCR. In the authors' own workflow: The number of nucleated cells in each sample was estimated from the amplification of reference gene primers within the assay. To quantify the absolute abundance of each unique TCRbeta CDR3 rearrangement, sequence reads were collapsed and filtered. Productive Simpson clonality was computed per sample as the square root of Simpson's diversity index over productive rearrangements. TCRdb carries this immuneACCESS record with in-frame sequences only. Its versions omit some clonotypes, under half of them owing to an unresolved V gene in the studies checked, with the rest unexplained. V and J calls and clone size come straight from that table; D and trimming were deduced from the DNA. The sample contains 85,000 to 130,000 clones, 82% of them found a single time. The ten largest clones add up to about 5% of the sample.

The clonotype was recovered from a man aged 55 to 69 with acute or convalescent COVID-19. The sequencing input was peripheral blood. The chain is assembled from TRBV30 and TRBJ1-5; TRBD1 is possibly the D segment (5 matching bases). The CDR3 amino acid sequence is: CAWSLQENQPQHF. The sequence in DNA is TGTGCCTGGAGTTTACAGGAGAATCAGCCCCAGCATTTT. The reference TRBV30 and TRBJ1-5 proteins fill in what lies around the CDR3, so the full variable domain reads SQTIHQWPATLVQPVGSPLSLECTVEGTSNPNLYWYRQAAGRGLQLLFYSVGIGQISSEVPQNLSASRPQDRQFILSSKKLLLSDSGFYLCAWSLQENQPQHFGDGTRLSIL.